This TCR beta chain was found in a study of tumor-infiltrating lymphocytes in primary liver carcinoma. Remarks on this clonotype: An end of the junction does not agree with germline; a read error may underlie this.

Total RNA (around 0.45 ug) served as template for TCR beta cDNA synthesis primed by a constant-region primer. ARM-PCR was slightly modified, and three nested multiplex PCR rounds with it gave rise to the TCR beta libraries. TRBV1-TRBV30 forward primers and a C-beta reverse primer were used in the first two PCR rounds, which each ran for about 10 cycles. TCRdb used MiXCR to reprocess the multiplex PCR reads, holding one entry per CDR3 protein. The sample shows approximately 340,000 distinct CDR3 sequences, approximately 64% of them seen only once. Unsorted whole blood served as the source of blood RNA, and germline DNA was extracted as well. Germline values: CDR1 SGHAT, CDR2 FQNNGV. The CDR3 sequence is 14 residues long.

This chain joins TRBV11-2 and TRBJ2-3, with TRBD1 as a possible D gene (5 bases). The sequenced material came from peripheral blood. This receptor was obtained from a man aged 35 to 55 with primary liver carcinoma and hepatitis B virus infection. Written as DNA, the CDR3 is TGTGCCAGCAGCCCGGGCAGGGTGACAGATACGCAGAGTTTT. Translating gives CASSPGRVTDTQSF.